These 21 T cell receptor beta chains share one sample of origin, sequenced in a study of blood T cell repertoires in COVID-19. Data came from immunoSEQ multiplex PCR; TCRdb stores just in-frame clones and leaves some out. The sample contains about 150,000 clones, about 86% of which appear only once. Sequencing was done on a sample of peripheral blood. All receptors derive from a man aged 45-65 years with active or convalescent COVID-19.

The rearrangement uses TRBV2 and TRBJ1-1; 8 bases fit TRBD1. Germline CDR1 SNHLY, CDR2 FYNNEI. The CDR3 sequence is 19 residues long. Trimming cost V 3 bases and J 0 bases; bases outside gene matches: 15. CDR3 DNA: TGTGCCAGCAGTGAGGGTCAGGGGGCAGGTCTGATCATGAACACTGAAGCTTTCTTT. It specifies CASSEGQGAGLIMNTEAFF.

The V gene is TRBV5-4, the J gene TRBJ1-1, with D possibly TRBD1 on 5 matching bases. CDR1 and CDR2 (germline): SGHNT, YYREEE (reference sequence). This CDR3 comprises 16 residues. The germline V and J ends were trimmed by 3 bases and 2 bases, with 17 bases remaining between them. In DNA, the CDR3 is TGTGCCAGCAGCTGGGCGGAGGGAGGGGCAAACACTGAAGCTTTCTTT. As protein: CASSWAEGGANTEAFF.

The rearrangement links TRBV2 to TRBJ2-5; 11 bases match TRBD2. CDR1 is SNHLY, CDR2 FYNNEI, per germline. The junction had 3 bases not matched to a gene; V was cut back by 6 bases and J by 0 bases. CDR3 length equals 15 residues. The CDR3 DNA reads TGTGCCAGCAGCCGACTAGCGGGAAACCAAGAGACCCAGTACTTC. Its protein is CASSRLAGNQETQYF.

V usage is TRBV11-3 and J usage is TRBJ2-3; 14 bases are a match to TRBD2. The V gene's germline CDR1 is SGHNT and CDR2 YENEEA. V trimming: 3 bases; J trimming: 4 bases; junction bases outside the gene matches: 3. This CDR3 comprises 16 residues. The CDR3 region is CASSLGLAGVADTQYF. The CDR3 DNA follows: TGTGCCAGCAGCTTGGGACTAGCGGGAGTCGCAGATACGCAGTATTTT.

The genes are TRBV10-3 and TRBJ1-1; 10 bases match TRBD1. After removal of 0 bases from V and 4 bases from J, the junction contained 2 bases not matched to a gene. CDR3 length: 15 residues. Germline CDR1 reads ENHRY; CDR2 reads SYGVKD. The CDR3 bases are TGTGCCATCAGTGAGTCGGACAGGGGGGTCACTGAAGCTTTCTTT. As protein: CAISESDRGVTEAFF.

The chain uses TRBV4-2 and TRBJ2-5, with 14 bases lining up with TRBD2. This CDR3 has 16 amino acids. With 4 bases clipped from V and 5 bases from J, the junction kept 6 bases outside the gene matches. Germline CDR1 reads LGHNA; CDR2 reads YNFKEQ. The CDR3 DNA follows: TGTGCCAGCAGCCCTGGACTAGCGGGGGGTGTGGAGACCCAGTACTTC. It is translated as CASSPGLAGGVETQYF.

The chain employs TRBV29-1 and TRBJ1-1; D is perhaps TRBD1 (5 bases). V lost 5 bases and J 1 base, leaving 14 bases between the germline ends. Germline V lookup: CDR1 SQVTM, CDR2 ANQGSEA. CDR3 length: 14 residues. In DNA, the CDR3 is TGCAGCGTTCGATATCGACAGAAGAACACTGAAGCTTTCTTT. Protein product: CSVRYRQKNTEAFF.

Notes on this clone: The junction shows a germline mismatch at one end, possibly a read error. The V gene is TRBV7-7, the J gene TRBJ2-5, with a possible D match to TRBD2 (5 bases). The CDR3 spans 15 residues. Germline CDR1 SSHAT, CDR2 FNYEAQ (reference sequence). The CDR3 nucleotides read TGTGCTAGCAGCTTAGCGCCGGGGATGCAGGAGACCCAGTACTTC. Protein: CASSLAPGMQETQYF.

The CDR3 is CASTSGQEGGKTQYF. The DNA for the CDR3 is TGTGCCAGCACCTCGGGGCAGGAGGGGGGGAAGACCCAGTACTTC. The chain has TRBV3-1 (or the pseudogene TRBV3-2) and TRBJ2-5; TRBD2 is a possible D gene (7 bases). The germline V and J ends were trimmed by 7 bases and 6 bases, with 21 bases remaining between them. The CDR3 runs to 15 residues. Germline CDR1 is LGHDT and CDR2 is YNNKEL (reference sequence).

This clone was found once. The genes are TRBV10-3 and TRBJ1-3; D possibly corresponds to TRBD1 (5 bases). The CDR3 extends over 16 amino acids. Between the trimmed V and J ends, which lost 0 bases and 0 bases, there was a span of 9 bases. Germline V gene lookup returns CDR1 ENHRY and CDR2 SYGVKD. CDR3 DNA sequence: TGTGCCATCAGTGAGTCCCCGGGGGACTCTGGAAACACCATATATTTT. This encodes CAISESPGDSGNTIYF.

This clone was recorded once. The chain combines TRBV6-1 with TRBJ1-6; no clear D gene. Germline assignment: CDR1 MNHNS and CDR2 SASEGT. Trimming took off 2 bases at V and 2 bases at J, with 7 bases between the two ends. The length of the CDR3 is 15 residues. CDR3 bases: TGTGCCAGCAGTGAACGCGCGGCCTATAATTCACCCCTCCACTTT. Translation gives CASSERAAYNSPLHF.

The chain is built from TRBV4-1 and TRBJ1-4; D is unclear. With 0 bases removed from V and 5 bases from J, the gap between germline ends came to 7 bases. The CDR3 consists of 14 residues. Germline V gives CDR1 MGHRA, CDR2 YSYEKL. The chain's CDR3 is CASSQDLRNEKLFF. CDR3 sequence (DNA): TGCGCCAGCAGCCAAGATCTACGAAATGAAAAACTGTTTTTT.

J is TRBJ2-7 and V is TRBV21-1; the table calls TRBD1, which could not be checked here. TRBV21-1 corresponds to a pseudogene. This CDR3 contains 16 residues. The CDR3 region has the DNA TGTGCCAGCAGCGGCCGGGACAGGTCCTTATCCTACGAGCAGTACTTC. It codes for CASSGRDRSLSYEQYF.

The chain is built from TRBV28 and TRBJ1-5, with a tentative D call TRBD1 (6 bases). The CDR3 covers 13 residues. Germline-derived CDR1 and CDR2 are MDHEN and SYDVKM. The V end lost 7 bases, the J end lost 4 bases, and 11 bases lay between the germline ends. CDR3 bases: TGTGCCAGCACAGGGGCTGGGAATCAGCCCCAGCATTTT. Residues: CASTGAGNQPQHF.

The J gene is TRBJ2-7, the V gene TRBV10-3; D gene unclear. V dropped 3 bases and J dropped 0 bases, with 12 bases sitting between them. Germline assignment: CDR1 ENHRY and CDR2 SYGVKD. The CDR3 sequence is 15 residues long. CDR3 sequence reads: CAISDSVRSSYEQYF. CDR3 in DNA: TGTGCCATCAGTGACTCAGTGCGGAGCTCCTACGAGCAGTACTTC.

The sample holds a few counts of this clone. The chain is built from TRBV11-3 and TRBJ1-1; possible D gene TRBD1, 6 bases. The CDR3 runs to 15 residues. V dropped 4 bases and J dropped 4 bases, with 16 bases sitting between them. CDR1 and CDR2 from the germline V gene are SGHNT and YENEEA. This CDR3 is CASSSSYRVPTEAFF. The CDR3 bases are TGTGCCAGCAGCTCATCCTACAGGGTGCCCACTGAAGCTTTCTTT.

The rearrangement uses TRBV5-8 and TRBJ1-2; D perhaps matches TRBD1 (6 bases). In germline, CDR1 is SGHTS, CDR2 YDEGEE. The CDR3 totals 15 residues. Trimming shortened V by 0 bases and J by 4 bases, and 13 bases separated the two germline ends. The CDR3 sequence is CASSLEGGVGYGYTF. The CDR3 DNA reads TGTGCCAGCAGCTTGGAAGGGGGGGTCGGCTATGGCTACACCTTC.

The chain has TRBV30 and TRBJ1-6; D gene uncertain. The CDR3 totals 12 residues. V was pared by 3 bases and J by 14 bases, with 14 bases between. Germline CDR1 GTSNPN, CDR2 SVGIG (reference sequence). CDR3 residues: CAWSPSIGALHF. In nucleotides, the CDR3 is TGTGCCTGGAGCCCATCCATCGGGGCCCTCCACTTT.

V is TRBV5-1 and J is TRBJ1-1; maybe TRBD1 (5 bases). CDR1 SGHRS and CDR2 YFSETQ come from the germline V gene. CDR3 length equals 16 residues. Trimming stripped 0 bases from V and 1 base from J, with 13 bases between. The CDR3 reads CASSLAQSGANTEAFF. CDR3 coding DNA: TGCGCCAGCAGCTTGGCACAATCTGGGGCGAACACTGAAGCTTTCTTT. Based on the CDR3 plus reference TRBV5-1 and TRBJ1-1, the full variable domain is KAGVTQTPRYLIKTRGQQVTLSCSPISGHRSVSWYQQTPGQGLQFLFEYFSETQRNKGNFPGRFSGRQFSNSRSEMNVSTLELGDSALYLCASSLAQSGANTEAFFGQGTRLTVV.

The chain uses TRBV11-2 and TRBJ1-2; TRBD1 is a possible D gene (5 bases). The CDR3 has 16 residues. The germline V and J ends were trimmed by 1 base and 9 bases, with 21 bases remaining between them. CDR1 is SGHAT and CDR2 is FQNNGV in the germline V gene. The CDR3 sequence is CASSLGVGAQGDRYTF. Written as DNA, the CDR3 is TGTGCCAGCAGCTTAGGTGTCGGAGCCCAGGGTGATCGCTACACCTTC.

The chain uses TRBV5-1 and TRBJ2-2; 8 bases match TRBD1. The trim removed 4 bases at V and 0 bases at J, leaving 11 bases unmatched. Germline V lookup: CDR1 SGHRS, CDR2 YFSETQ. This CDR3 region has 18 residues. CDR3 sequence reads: CASSPWTGTLANTGELFF. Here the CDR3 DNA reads TGCGCCAGCAGCCCCTGGACAGGGACCCTAGCGAACACCGGGGAGCTGTTTTTT.